This T cell receptor (beta chain) was sequenced during a study of T cells in Graves' hyperthyroidism and ophthalmopathy. This CDR3 has 13 amino acids. Between the trimmed V and J ends, which lost 6 bases and 7 bases, there was a span of 18 bases. Germline loops: CDR1 DFQATT, CDR2 SNEGSKA (reference sequence). General study points: Within blood appeared most thyroid clonotypes that had expanded above 0.001.

Ophthalmopathy patients had moderate-to-severe active disease, CAS ≥3, NOSPECS ≥4, and disease duration under 3 months. Pregnant or lactating patients were excluded, as were those with uncontrolled infection or other autoimmune disease. Regions amplified from RNA transcripts were the TCR beta CDR3 regions. A set of HTBI primers served as the primers for a first-round RT-PCR of the TCR CDR3. TCRdb reprocessed the multiplex PCR reads via MiXCR and lists one record per CDR3 protein. The sample includes 400,000 or so distinct CDR3 sequences, 13% to 15% of them seen just once. About this clonotype itself: What it binds is not known.

This clonotype originated in a woman aged 55-69 years with Graves' ophthalmopathy. The chain combines TRBV20-1 with TRBJ1-1; maybe TRBD1 (6 bases). The sequencing sample was made of blood. CDR3 region: CSAGGAVPIEAFF. In DNA form, the CDR3 reads TGCAGTGCCGGGGGGGCAGTCCCGATTGAAGCTTTCTTT.